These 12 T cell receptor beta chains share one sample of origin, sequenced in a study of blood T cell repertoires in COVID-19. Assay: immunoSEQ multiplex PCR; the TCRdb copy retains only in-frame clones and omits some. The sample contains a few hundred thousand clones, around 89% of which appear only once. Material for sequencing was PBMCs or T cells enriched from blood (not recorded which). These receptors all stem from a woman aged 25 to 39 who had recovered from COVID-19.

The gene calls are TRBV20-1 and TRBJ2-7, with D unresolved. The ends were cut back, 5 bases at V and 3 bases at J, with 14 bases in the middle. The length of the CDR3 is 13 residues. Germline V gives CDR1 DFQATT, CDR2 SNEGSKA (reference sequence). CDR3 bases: TGCAGTGCTCGTGGGCCCTCGATCTACGAGCAGTACTTC. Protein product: CSARGPSIYEQYF.

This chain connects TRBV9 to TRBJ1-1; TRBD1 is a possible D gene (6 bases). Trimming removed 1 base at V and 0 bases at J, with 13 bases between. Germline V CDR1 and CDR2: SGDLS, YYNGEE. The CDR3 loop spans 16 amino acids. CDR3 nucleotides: TGTGCCAGCAGCGTAAACAGGGACGCCATGAACACTGAAGCTTTCTTT. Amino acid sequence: CASSVNRDAMNTEAFF.

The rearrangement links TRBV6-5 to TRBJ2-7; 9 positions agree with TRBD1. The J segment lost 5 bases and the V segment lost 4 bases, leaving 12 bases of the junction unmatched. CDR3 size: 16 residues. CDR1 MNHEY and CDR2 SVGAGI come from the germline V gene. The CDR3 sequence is CASSFEAGQGDHEQYF. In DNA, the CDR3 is TGTGCCAGCAGTTTCGAAGCGGGACAGGGTGATCACGAGCAGTACTTC.

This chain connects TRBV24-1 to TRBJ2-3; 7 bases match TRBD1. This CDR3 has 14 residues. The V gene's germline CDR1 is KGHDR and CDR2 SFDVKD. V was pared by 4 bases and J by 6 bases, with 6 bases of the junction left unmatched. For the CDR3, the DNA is TGTGCCACCAGTGACGCGACAGGGCGGGATACGCAGTATTTT. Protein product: CATSDATGRDTQYF.

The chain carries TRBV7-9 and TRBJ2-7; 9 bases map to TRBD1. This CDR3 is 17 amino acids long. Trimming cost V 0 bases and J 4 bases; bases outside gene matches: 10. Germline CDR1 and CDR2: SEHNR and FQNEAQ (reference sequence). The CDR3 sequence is CASSLADRGTGIYEQYF. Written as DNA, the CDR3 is TGTGCCAGCAGCTTAGCAGATCGGGGGACAGGGATATACGAGCAGTACTTC.

CDR3 sequence: CASSLGLADTQYF. The CDR3 nucleotides are TGTGCCAGCAGCTTAGGGCTAGCGGATACGCAGTATTTT. The chain recombines TRBV11-2 with TRBJ2-3; D perhaps matches TRBD2 (6 bases). The germline V gene encodes CDR1 SGHAT and CDR2 FQNNGV. Trimming pared 1 base from V and 6 bases from J, leaving 8 bases between. The CDR3 contains 13 residues.

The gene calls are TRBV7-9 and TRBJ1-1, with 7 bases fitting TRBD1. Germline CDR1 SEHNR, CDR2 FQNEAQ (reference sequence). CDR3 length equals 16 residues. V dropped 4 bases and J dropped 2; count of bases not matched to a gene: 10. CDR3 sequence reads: CASSSPQTGPNTEAFF. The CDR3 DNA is TGTGCCAGCAGCTCTCCCCAGACAGGGCCTAACACTGAAGCTTTCTTT.

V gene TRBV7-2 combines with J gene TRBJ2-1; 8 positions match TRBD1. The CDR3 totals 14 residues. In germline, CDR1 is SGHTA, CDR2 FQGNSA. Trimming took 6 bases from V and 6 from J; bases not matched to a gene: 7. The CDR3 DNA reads TGTGCCAGCAGTCCCTGGACAGGGTTCAATGAGCAGTTCTTC. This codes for CASSPWTGFNEQFF.

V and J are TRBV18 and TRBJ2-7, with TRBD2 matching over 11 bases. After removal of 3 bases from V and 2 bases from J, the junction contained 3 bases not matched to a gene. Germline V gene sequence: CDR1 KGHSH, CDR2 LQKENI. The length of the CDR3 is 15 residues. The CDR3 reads CASSPSGRVTYEQYF. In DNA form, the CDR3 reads TGTGCCAGCTCACCTAGCGGGAGGGTTACCTACGAGCAGTACTTC.

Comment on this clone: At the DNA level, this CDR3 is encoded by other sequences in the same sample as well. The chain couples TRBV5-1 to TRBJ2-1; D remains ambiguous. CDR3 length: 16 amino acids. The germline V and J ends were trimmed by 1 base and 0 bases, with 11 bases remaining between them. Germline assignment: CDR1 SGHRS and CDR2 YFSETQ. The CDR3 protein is CASSLLQASSYNEQFF. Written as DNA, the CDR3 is TGCGCCAGCAGCTTGTTGCAGGCGAGCTCCTACAATGAGCAGTTCTTC. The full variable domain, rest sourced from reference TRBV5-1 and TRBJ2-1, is KAGVTQTPRYLIKTRGQQVTLSCSPISGHRSVSWYQQTPGQGLQFLFEYFSETQRNKGNFPGRFSGRQFSNSRSEMNVSTLELGDSALYLCASSLLQASSYNEQFFGPGTRLTVL.

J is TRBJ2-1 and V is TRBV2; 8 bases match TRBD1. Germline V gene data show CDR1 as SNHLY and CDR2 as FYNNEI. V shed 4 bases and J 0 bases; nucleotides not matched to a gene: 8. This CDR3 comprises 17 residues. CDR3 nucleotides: TGTGCCAGCAGTGGCCGGACAGGGTCGGGCTCCTACAATGAGCAGTTCTTC. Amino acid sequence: CASSGRTGSGSYNEQFF.

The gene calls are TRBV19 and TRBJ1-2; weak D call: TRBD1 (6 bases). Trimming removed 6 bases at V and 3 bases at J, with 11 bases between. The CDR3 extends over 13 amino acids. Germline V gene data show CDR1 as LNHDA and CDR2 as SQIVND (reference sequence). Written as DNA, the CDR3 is TGTGCCAGTAGACCGACAGGAGACTATGGCTACACCTTC. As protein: CASRPTGDYGYTF.